These 32 T cell receptor beta chains share one sample of origin, sequenced in a study of identical twins. TCRdb reanalysed the 5' RACE reads using MiXCR and keeps one entry per CDR3 protein. The sample lists 400,000 to 550,000 distinct CDR3 sequences; approximately 24% were seen once. This sample was shared with a second study, whose subject was T cells expressing NK-cell markers.

The sequenced sample was CD4+ T cells sorted from blood. The receptors derive from a woman between 18 and 29 years old in good health.

This CDR3 reads CASSVRQDNEQFF. The CDR3 nucleotides are TGTGCCAGCAGTGTAAGACAGGACAATGAGCAGTTCTTC. V gene TRBV2 combines with J gene TRBJ2-1; perhaps TRBD1 as D (6 bases). This CDR3 is built from 13 residues. From germline, CDR1 is SNHLY and CDR2 FYNNEI. The germline V and J ends were trimmed by 4 bases and 5 bases, with 9 bases remaining between them.

The sample holds a few counts of this clonotype. The chain joins TRBV3-1 to TRBJ2-1; D possibly matches TRBD1 or TRBD2 (6 bases each). Per the germline V gene, CDR1 is LGHDT and CDR2 is YNNKEL (reference sequence). This CDR3 is 15 amino acids long. Trimming took 2 bases from V and 4 from J, leaving 12 bases between them. The CDR3 sequence is CASSQRGTFYNEQFF. CDR3 sequence (DNA): TGTGCCAGCAGCCAAAGGGGGACTTTTTACAATGAGCAGTTCTTC.

This chain uses TRBV10-3 with TRBJ1-1; D is unclear. CDR3 length: 11 amino acids. Trimming cost V 6 bases and J 6 bases, with 8 bases left between them. Looked up from germline, CDR1 is ENHRY and CDR2 is SYGVKD. DNA of the CDR3: TGTGCCATCAGGAGAGGTCCTGAAGCTTTCTTT. It specifies CAIRRGPEAFF.

J is TRBJ2-7 and V is TRBV27; 7 bases are shared with TRBD2. Germline V CDR1 and CDR2: MNHEY, SMNVEV (reference sequence). The CDR3 consists of 15 residues. J was trimmed by 0 bases and V by 3 bases; bases with no gene match: 5. The CDR3 loop reads CASSLDSGYSYEQYF. The CDR3 DNA follows: TGTGCCAGCAGTTTGGATAGCGGGTACTCCTACGAGCAGTACTTC.

This clonotype turned up a few times. The chain has TRBV6-2 or TRBV6-3 and TRBJ2-2; D is undetermined. The length of the CDR3 is 12 residues. CDR1 MNHEY and CDR2 SVGEGT come from the germline V gene. V was clipped by 8 bases and J by 3 bases, with 7 bases between them. The CDR3 sequence: CASARYTGELFF. The CDR3 DNA follows: TGTGCCAGCGCCAGATACACCGGGGAGCTGTTTTTT.

CDR3 amino acids: CSATVGTSGRETQYF. As DNA, the CDR3 is TGCAGTGCTACCGTCGGGACTAGCGGGAGGGAGACCCAGTACTTC. The rearrangement links TRBV20-1 to TRBJ2-5; 15 positions agree with TRBD2. Trimming took 4 bases from V and 5 from J; bases not matched to a gene: 5. This CDR3 has 15 amino acids. Looked up from germline, CDR1 is DFQATT and CDR2 is SNEGSKA (reference sequence).

The sample holds a few counts of this clonotype. The V call is TRBV5-1, the J call TRBJ2-2; D is unresolved. Between the trimmed V and J ends, which lost 0 bases and 3 bases, there was a span of 6 bases. Germline V gene data show CDR1 as SGHRS and CDR2 as YFSETQ. The CDR3 contains 14 residues. The CDR3 bases are TGCGCCAGCAGCTTGGGACATGACACCGGGGAGCTGTTTTTT. This translates into CASSLGHDTGELFF.

The J gene is TRBJ1-4, the V gene TRBV9, with a possible D match to TRBD1 (6 bases). Trimming cost V 4 bases and J 0 bases, with 22 bases left between them. The CDR3 has 19 residues. CDR1 SGDLS and CDR2 YYNGEE come from the germline V gene. The DNA of the CDR3 is TGTGCCAGCAGCCCCCAGAGGGGGTTTGGGGGAGCAACTAATGAAAAACTGTTTTTT. This codes for CASSPQRGFGGATNEKLFF.

The chain links TRBV7-2 to TRBJ1-2; maybe TRBD1 (5 bases). CDR1 and CDR2 from the germline V gene are SGHTA and FQGNSA. The CDR3 is made up of 14 amino acids. Trimming pared 3 bases from V and 4 bases from J, leaving 12 bases between. The CDR3 DNA follows: TGTGCCAGCAGCTTTGGGACGGCGAGCTATGGCTACACCTTC. Its translation: CASSFGTASYGYTF.

There are a few counts of this clonotype. V gene TRBV11-3 combines with J gene TRBJ2-1; 10 bases are a match to TRBD2. V lost 4 bases, J lost 7 bases, and 7 bases stayed unmatched. This CDR3 contains 15 residues. Germline lookup yields CDR1 SGHNT and CDR2 YENEEA. Here the CDR3 DNA reads TGTGCCAGCAGCTCCTTAGCGGGAGGAGGGAATGAGCAGTTCTTC. This encodes CASSSLAGGGNEQFF.

The chain links TRBV7-9 to TRBJ1-2; D is possibly TRBD1 (6 bases). The CDR3 spans 13 residues. Trimming pared 2 bases from V and 3 bases from J, leaving 7 bases between. The germline gives CDR1 SEHNR, CDR2 FQNEAQ (reference sequence). CDR3 amino acids: CASSLQGHYGYTF. The DNA of the CDR3 is TGTGCCAGCAGCTTACAGGGGCACTATGGCTACACCTTC. Based on the CDR3 plus reference TRBV7-9 and TRBJ1-2, the full variable domain is DTGVSQNPRHKITKRGQNVTFRCDPISEHNRLYWYRQTLGQGPEFLTYFQNEAQLEKSRLLSDRFSAERPKGSFSTLEIQRTEQGDSAMYLCASSLQGHYGYTFGSGTRLTVV.

This clonotype occurred a few times. The chain carries TRBV10-3 and TRBJ2-7; D uncertain. CDR1 ENHRY and CDR2 SYGVKD come from the germline V gene. The length of the CDR3 is 16 residues. Trimming pared 0 bases from V and 0 bases from J, leaving 12 bases between. The DNA for the CDR3 is TGTGCCATCAGTGAGTCCCCAGCGCGGAGCTCCTACGAGCAGTACTTC. It yields the protein CAISESPARSSYEQYF.

This chain uses TRBV7-2 with TRBJ2-2; D is unclear. The germline V gene has CDR1 SGHTA and CDR2 FQGNSA. This CDR3 comprises 17 residues. Trimming left V 1 base short and J 9 bases short, with 21 bases between. The CDR3 reads CASSLGAGGKVARELFF. As DNA, the CDR3 is TGTGCCAGCAGCTTAGGGGCAGGCGGTAAAGTAGCCCGGGAGCTGTTTTTT. Combining the CDR3 with reference TRBV7-2 and TRBJ2-2 gives the whole variable domain GAGVSQSPSNKVTEKGKDVELRCDPISGHTALYWYRQSLGQGLEFLIYFQGNSAPDKSGLPSDRFSAERTGGSVSTLTIQRTQQEDSAVYLCASSLGAGGKVARELFFGEGSRLTVL.

This clonotype was detected ten times or more. Mismatch with germline at one junction end may stem from a read error. The gene calls are TRBV3-1 and TRBJ2-3, with TRBD2 identical over 7 bases. CDR1 and CDR2 from the germline V gene are LGHDT and YNNKEL (reference sequence). The CDR3 is 14 residues long. DNA of the CDR3: TGCGCCAGCAGCCAAGGACTAGGCACAGATACGCAGTATTTT. Protein: CASSQGLGTDTQYF.

This clonotype was detected only a few times. This chain joins TRBV5-6 and TRBJ1-2, with TRBD1 as a possible D gene (5 bases). The CDR3 sequence is 13 residues long. CDR1 is SGHDT, CDR2 YYEEEE, per germline. V gave up 0 bases and J gave up 8 bases, with 11 bases separating them. In DNA form, the CDR3 reads TGTGCCAGCAGCTTGGTGTACCAGGGAGGCTACACCTTC. It encodes CASSLVYQGGYTF.

The chain couples TRBV5-1 to TRBJ2-2; D is possibly TRBD1 or TRBD2 (5 bases each). The CDR3 sequence is 16 residues long. Germline CDR1 is SGHRS and CDR2 is YFSETQ. Trimming removed 4 bases at V and 1 base at J, with 14 bases between. The CDR3 sequence: CASSTTGTVNTGELFF. CDR3 nucleotide sequence: TGCGCCAGCAGCACGACCGGGACGGTGAACACCGGGGAGCTGTTTTTT.

This clonotype was counted at least ten times. The chain combines TRBV25-1 with TRBJ1-1; D perhaps matches TRBD1 (5 bases). V lost 5 bases, J lost 1 base, and 8 bases lay in between. Germline V gene lookup returns CDR1 MGHDK and CDR2 SYGVNS. The CDR3 spans 13 residues. DNA for the CDR3: TGTGCCAGCAGTCCTAGGGGGAACACTGAAGCTTTCTTT. Amino acid sequence: CASSPRGNTEAFF.

J is TRBJ1-2 and V is TRBV4-2; tentatively, D is TRBD1 (5 bases). CDR1 and CDR2 from the germline V gene are LGHNA and YNFKEQ. V dropped 4 bases and J dropped 11 bases, with 11 bases sitting between them. This CDR3 is built from 11 residues. The DNA for the CDR3 is TGTGCCAGCAGCCTCCACAGGAAGTACACCTTC. Its protein product is CASSLHRKYTF.

This clonotype was picked up a small number of times. This chain uses TRBV5-1 with TRBJ2-6; 7 nucleotides match TRBD1. CDR1 SGHRS and CDR2 YFSETQ come from the germline V gene. J lost 0 bases, V lost 3 bases, and 9 bases had no gene match. This CDR3 contains 18 residues. The CDR3 reads CASSSGAGGSSGANVLTF. DNA for the CDR3: TGCGCCAGCAGCTCCGGGGCAGGGGGTAGCTCTGGGGCCAACGTCCTGACTTTC.

Here the CDR3 reads CASSSKVVPDTQYF. CDR3 in DNA: TGTGCCAGCAGCTCAAAGGTTGTACCAGATACGCAGTATTTT. The chain carries TRBV5-6 and TRBJ2-3, with D unclear. The germline V gene has CDR1 SGHDT and CDR2 YYEEEE. Between the trimmed V and J ends, which lost 3 bases and 4 bases, there was a span of 12 bases. This CDR3 comprises 14 residues.

This rearrangement joins TRBV27 to TRBJ2-7; possible D gene TRBD1, 6 bases. In germline, CDR1 is MNHEY, CDR2 SMNVEV (reference sequence). Between the trimmed V and J ends, which lost 4 bases and 4 bases, there was a span of 11 bases. There are 13 residues in the CDR3. The CDR3 loop reads CASSSLDSYEQYF. The CDR3 nucleotides read TGTGCCAGCAGTTCCCTGGACAGTTACGAGCAGTACTTC.

This clonotype was observed a few times. The chain employs TRBV20-1 and TRBJ2-1; TRBD2 aligns across 14 bases. CDR1 is DFQATT, CDR2 SNEGSKA, per germline (reference sequence). This CDR3 has 17 residues. After removal of 6 bases from V and 2 bases from J, the junction contained 9 bases not matched to a gene. CDR3 DNA: TGCAGTGCCTCGACTAGCGGGGGGGGATTAGCCTACAATGAGCAGTTCTTC. Amino acid sequence: CSASTSGGGLAYNEQFF.

This clonotype was detected a few times. This chain uses TRBV6-5 with TRBJ1-2; a weak D match, TRBD1 (6 bases). V was trimmed by 2 bases and J by 5 bases, leaving 15 bases between them. The germline V gene has CDR1 MNHEY and CDR2 SVGAGI. This CDR3 has 15 amino acids. The DNA for the CDR3 is TGTGCCAGCAGTTACGCAGGGAGGGGGATGTATGGCTACACCTTC. It encodes CASSYAGRGMYGYTF.

The DNA for the CDR3 is TGTGCCAGCACCTCACAGGGAAGGTCAGATACGCAGTATTTT. This sequence encodes CASTSQGRSDTQYF. The chain uses TRBV6-2 or TRBV6-3 and TRBJ2-3; possibly TRBD1 for D (6 bases). CDR3 size: 14 residues. Trimming took 7 bases from V and 4 from J, leaving 15 bases between them. Germline V gene lookup returns CDR1 MNHEY and CDR2 SVGEGT.

CDR3 in amino acids: CSATQVILETQYF. CDR3 nucleotide sequence: TGCAGTGCTACGCAGGTTATCTTAGAGACCCAGTACTTC. V gene TRBV20-1 combines with J gene TRBJ2-5, with D uncertain. CDR1 is DFQATT and CDR2 is SNEGSKA in the germline V gene (reference sequence). The V end lost 4 bases, the J end lost 4 bases, and 13 bases lay between the germline ends. The CDR3 spans 13 residues.

This clonotype was seen only a few times. The rearrangement links TRBV20-1 to TRBJ2-3; 7 nucleotides match TRBD2. The ends lost 5 bases at V and 3 bases at J; junction bases unmatched: 11. The CDR3 is 15 amino acids. Germline CDR1 DFQATT, CDR2 SNEGSKA (reference sequence). CDR3 protein: CSAGIAGLRTDTQYF. The CDR3 region has the DNA TGCAGTGCTGGAATAGCGGGTTTGAGGACAGATACGCAGTATTTT.

V usage is TRBV20-1 and J usage is TRBJ2-7, with 8 bases fitting TRBD2. The CDR3 sequence is 13 residues long. The germline gives CDR1 DFQATT, CDR2 SNEGSKA (reference sequence). The junction had 2 bases not matched to a gene; V was cut back by 1 base and J by 3 bases. This CDR3 reads CSARVGGGYEQYF. The CDR3 bases are TGCAGTGCTAGAGTCGGGGGGGGCTACGAGCAGTACTTC.

V gene TRBV20-1 combines with J gene TRBJ2-5; tentatively, D is TRBD1 (6 bases). CDR3 length: 14 residues. The V gene's germline CDR1 is DFQATT and CDR2 SNEGSKA (reference sequence). V was shortened by 0 bases and J by 4 bases, with 12 bases between the two germline ends. CDR3 nucleotides: TGCAGTGCTAGAGATATGGGACATTCAGAGACCCAGTACTTC. This translates into CSARDMGHSETQYF.

This clonotype has a handful of counts. This sequence joins TRBV6-2 or TRBV6-3 and TRBJ2-3; D is unclear. The CDR3 is 12 amino acids. Germline assignment: CDR1 MNHEY and CDR2 SVGEGT. V was clipped by 2 bases and J by 4 bases, with 4 bases between them. The CDR3 is CASSYVADTQYF. As DNA, the CDR3 is TGTGCCAGCAGTTACGTGGCAGATACGCAGTATTTT.

This clonotype was observed many times. The chain combines TRBV20-1 with TRBJ1-1; 7 bases align to TRBD1. The CDR3 sequence is 14 residues long. Germline V lookup: CDR1 DFQATT, CDR2 SNEGSKA (reference sequence). J gave up 0 bases and V 7 bases, and 8 bases lay outside the gene matches. CDR3 nucleotide sequence: TGCAGTGTTCGCAAACAGGGGATGAACACTGAAGCTTTCTTT. Translating it yields CSVRKQGMNTEAFF.

This chain uses TRBV20-1 with TRBJ2-3, with TRBD1 matching 11 bases. J gave up 4 bases and V 5 bases, and 2 bases lay outside the gene matches. The germline gives CDR1 DFQATT, CDR2 SNEGSKA (reference sequence). The CDR3 extends over 13 amino acids. The CDR3 sequence is CSARDRGADTQYF. In DNA form, the CDR3 reads TGCAGTGCTCGGGACAGGGGGGCAGATACGCAGTATTTT.

A few counts support this clonotype. The chain joins TRBV7-9 to TRBJ1-1; D unresolved. The length of the CDR3 is 11 residues. V lost 1 base and J lost 11, with 8 bases in between. Looked up from germline, CDR1 is SEHNR and CDR2 is FQNEAQ (reference sequence). This CDR3 reads CASSLGERAFF. The DNA for the CDR3 is TGTGCCAGCAGCTTAGGAGAGCGGGCTTTCTTT.